The 13 T cell receptor beta chains presented below share a single source sample, sequenced in a study of blood T cells in healthy people across ages. PCR was performed a second time for roughly 7 to 12 cycles using a sample-barcoded 5' primer and a J-beta primer mix. One entry per CDR3 protein results from TCRdb running MiXCR on the 5' RACE reads. The table records around 650,000 distinct CDR3 sequences, about 34% of them present only once. The material sequenced was blood. The receptors stem from a woman of 80 years or more in good health.

V and J are TRBV7-2 and TRBJ1-4; no firm D call. This CDR3 spans 15 amino acids. With 3 bases removed from V and 3 bases from J, the gap between germline ends came to 11 bases. CDR1 and CDR2 (germline): SGHTA, FQGNSA. The CDR3, as DNA: TGTGCCAGCAGCTTCTCTTCTGTAGCTAATGAAAAACTGTTTTTT. This gives the protein CASSFSSVANEKLFF.

This clonotype has at least ten counts. The chain combines TRBV15 with TRBJ2-1, with D possibly matching TRBD2 (5 bases). V shed 0 bases and J shed 10 bases, with 19 bases lying between them. The CDR3 is 16 amino acids. Germline CDR1 and CDR2: LNHNV and YYDKDF (reference sequence). The CDR3 loop reads CATSREISEGSNEQFF. DNA for the CDR3: TGTGCCACCAGCAGAGAAATCTCTGAGGGCTCTAACGAGCAGTTCTTC.

Remarks on this clonotype: A read error may explain this, as a much larger clone is one base away. The J gene is TRBJ2-7, the V gene TRBV7-2, with D hard to call. Germline CDR1 reads SGHTA; CDR2 reads FQGNSA. There are 13 residues in the CDR3. The CDR3 nucleotides are TGTGTCAGCAGCTTAGAATCCGGGTTAGAGCAGTACTTC. Its protein product is CVSSLESGLEQYF. Full variable domain (remainder filled in from reference TRBV7-2 and TRBJ2-7): GAGVSQSPSNKVTEKGKDVELRCDPISGHTALYWYRQSLGQGLEFLIYFQGNSAPDKSGLPSDRFSAERTGGSVSTLTIQRTQQEDSAVYLCVSSLESGLEQYFGPGTRLTVT.

This clonotype came up a few times. V gene TRBV18 combines with J gene TRBJ2-3; D gene ambiguous. This CDR3 has 13 amino acids. From germline, CDR1 is KGHSH and CDR2 LQKENI. Trimming cost V 3 bases and J 3 bases, with 7 bases left between them. CDR3 protein: CASSPNLTDTQYF. The DNA of the CDR3 is TGTGCCAGCTCACCCAACCTTACAGATACGCAGTATTTT. Filled out from reference TRBV18 and TRBJ2-3, the complete variable domain reads NAGVMQNPRHLVRRRGQEARLRCSPMKGHSHVYWYRQLPEEGLKFMVYLQKENIIDESGMPKERFSAEFPKEGPSILRIQQVVRGDSAAYFCASSPNLTDTQYFGPGTRLTVL.

This clonotype was found many times. The rearrangement links TRBV5-1 to TRBJ1-2, with 9 nucleotides matching TRBD1. Germline CDR1 and CDR2: SGHRS and YFSETQ. The CDR3 covers 15 residues. Trimming at V came to 1 base and at J to 2 bases, leaving 3 bases not matched to a gene. The CDR3: CASSLTGGSNYGYTF. CDR3 DNA sequence: TGCGCCAGCAGCTTGACAGGGGGCTCAAACTATGGCTACACCTTC.

This clonotype was seen a handful of times. This chain uses TRBV9 with TRBJ2-7; D possibly corresponds to TRBD1 (5 bases). Deletions cut 0 bases from V and 2 bases from J, with 12 bases between. Germline V gives CDR1 SGDLS, CDR2 YYNGEE. This CDR3 has 15 residues. CDR3 loop: CASSVEPQGAYEQYF. CDR3 nucleotides: TGTGCCAGCAGCGTAGAACCCCAGGGCGCCTACGAGCAGTACTTC.

The chain is built from TRBV10-3 and TRBJ1-4, with D perhaps matching TRBD1 (6 bases). Germline assignment: CDR1 ENHRY and CDR2 SYGVKD. The CDR3 spans 14 residues. The V end was cut by 8 bases, the J end by 3 bases, with 13 bases between. As DNA, the CDR3 is TGTGCCATCTCGGACAGTAGGGCTAATGAAAAACTGTTTTTT. It specifies CAISDSRANEKLFF.

Details on this clonotype: A much larger clone differs by one base, so this may be a read error. The rearrangement joins TRBV5-4 to TRBJ2-7; 15 bases fit TRBD2. This CDR3 comprises 18 residues. After removal of 3 bases from V and 0 bases from J, the junction contained 7 bases not matched to a gene. Germline loops: CDR1 SGHNT, CDR2 YYREEE (reference sequence). CDR3 bases: TGTGCCAGCAGCTACGGACTAGCGGGGGGGAGGAGCTCCTACGAGCAGTACGTC. Translating it yields CASSYGLAGGRSSYEQYV.

There are many counts of this clonotype. The chain links TRBV20-1 to TRBJ2-5; D not resolved. Germline CDR1 is DFQATT and CDR2 is SNEGSKA (reference sequence). Trimming removed 0 bases at V and 6 bases at J, with 11 bases between. The CDR3 loop spans 13 amino acids. DNA for the CDR3: TGCAGTGCTAGAGATGGGGTCATGAAGACCCAGTACTTC. Protein sequence: CSARDGVMKTQYF.

As regards this clonotype: A junction end diverges from the germline sequence, so it may reflect a read error. DNA for the CDR3: TGTGCCTGGAGTTTCACGGGAAACTCTGGGGCCAACGTCCCGACTTTC. It encodes CAWSFTGNSGANVPTF. The chain recombines TRBV30 with TRBJ2-6; D assignment may be TRBD1 or TRBD2 (5 bases each). Germline V gene lookup returns CDR1 GTSNPN and CDR2 SVGIG (reference sequence). The CDR3 consists of 16 residues.

This clonotype was counted only a few times. This clone may be a read error of a much larger clone one base away. The DNA for the CDR3 is TGTGCCAGCAGCCGGTTGACCTCTGGGGCCAACGTCCGGACTTTC. This codes for CASSRLTSGANVRTF. The J gene is TRBJ2-6, the V gene TRBV3-1; a weak D match, TRBD1 (5 bases). Per germline, CDR1 LGHDT and CDR2 YNNKEL (reference sequence). The CDR3 consists of 15 residues.

The rearrangement links TRBV14 to TRBJ2-5; no reliable D call. Judging by the DNA end, TRBJ2-7 fits better; the J call may be wrong. CDR1 SGHDN and CDR2 FVKESK come from the germline V gene. The CDR3 covers 15 residues. CDR3 in amino acids: CASSQDIGFAYEQYF. CDR3 nucleotides: TGTGCCAGCAGCCAAGATATAGGGTTCGCCTACGAGCAGTACTTC.

The rearrangement uses TRBV11-2 and TRBJ1-5; D gene ambiguous. Deletions cut 8 bases from V and 6 bases from J, with 14 bases between. The length of the CDR3 is 13 residues. The germline gives CDR1 SGHAT, CDR2 FQNNGV. CDR3 sequence reads: CASGMRLGQPQHF. The DNA of the CDR3 is TGTGCCAGCGGTATGAGATTGGGTCAGCCCCAGCATTTT.